This T cell receptor beta chain comes out of a study of CD8+ T cells in alopecia areata. Study background: Tofacitinib administration to treated patients was oral, at 5 to 10 mg twice daily. Regarding the study as a whole: There were also resident alphabeta T cells of normal skin sequenced in scalp samples.

This CDR3 contains 15 residues. V gave up 1 base and J gave up 6 bases, with 10 bases separating them. In germline, CDR1 is LGHNA, CDR2 YSLEER. cDNA reverse transcribed from extracted RNA served as the sequencing template. This table comes from immunoSEQ multiplex PCR, and its TCRdb copy is limited to in-frame clones, with some not included. The repertoire holds roughly 150,000 clones, with 45% to 60% as singletons. As concerns this clone: The antigen is undetermined.

This material consisted of CD8+ T cells sorted from blood, taken at week 0. This TCR derives from a human donor with alopecia areata. The V gene is TRBV4-3, the J gene TRBJ1-6; D is unresolved. CDR3 sequence: CASSQAAPANSPLHF. The CDR3 bases are TGCGCCAGCAGCCAAGCGGCGCCAGCTAATTCACCCCTCCACTTT.